This record looks at one T cell receptor (beta chain) sequence and its context. These data originate in a study of blood T cell repertoires in COVID-19. Overall study: T cells, B-cell-depleted T cells, or PBMCs supplied cDNA or gDNA.

Per the original data handling: It was from reference gene primer amplification that nucleated cell counts were estimated. Only in-frame clones appear in the TCRdb table, and some are missing; sequencing was by immunoSEQ multiplex PCR. V and J calls and clone size are those listed in that table; D and trimming were worked out from the DNA. The repertoire holds 200,000 to 300,000 clones, with around 86% as singletons. Trimming stripped 2 bases from V and 8 bases from J, with 15 bases between. The CDR3 extends over 13 amino acids. Germline assignment: CDR1 GTSNPN and CDR2 SVGIG (reference sequence). Sequencing was done on a sample of peripheral blood. This TCR came from a man aged 40-55 years who had recovered from COVID-19. The J gene is TRBJ1-2, the V gene TRBV30; D perhaps matches TRBD1 (6 bases). The CDR3 region is CAWSIGTQKGYTF. The CDR3 region has the DNA TGTGCCTGGAGTATCGGGACACAGAAGGGCTACACCTTC.